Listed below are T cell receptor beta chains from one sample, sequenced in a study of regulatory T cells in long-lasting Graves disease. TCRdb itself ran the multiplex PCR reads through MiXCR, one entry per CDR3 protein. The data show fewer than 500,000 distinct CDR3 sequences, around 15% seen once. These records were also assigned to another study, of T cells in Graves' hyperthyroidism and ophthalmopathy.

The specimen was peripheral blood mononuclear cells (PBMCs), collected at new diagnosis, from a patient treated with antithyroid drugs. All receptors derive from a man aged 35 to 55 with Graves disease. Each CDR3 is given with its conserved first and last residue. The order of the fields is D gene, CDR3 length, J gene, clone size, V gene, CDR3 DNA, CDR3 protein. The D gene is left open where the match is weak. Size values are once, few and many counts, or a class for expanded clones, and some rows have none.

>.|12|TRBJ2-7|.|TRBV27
TGTGCCAGCGGGGCAACTGGGTACGAGCAGTACTTC
CASGATGYEQYF
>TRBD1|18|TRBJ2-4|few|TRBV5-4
TGTGCCAGCAGCGCCAGCCTAACAGGGGGCTGGGACAAAAACATTCAGTACTTC
CASSASLTGGWDKNIQYF
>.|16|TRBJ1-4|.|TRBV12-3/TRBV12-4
TGTGCCAGCAGTTTCGACGGGCGAATCAAAGGTGAAAAACTGTTTTTT
CASSFDGRIKGEKLFF
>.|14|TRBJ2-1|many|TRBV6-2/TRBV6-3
TGTGCCAGCAGTTACGGGGGAGTGTTAAATGAGCAGTTCTTC
CASSYGGVLNEQFF
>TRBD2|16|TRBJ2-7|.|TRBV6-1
TGTGCCAGCAGTGAAACCCAGTTCGGGGGGTCTTTCGAGCAGTACTTC
CASSETQFGGSFEQYF
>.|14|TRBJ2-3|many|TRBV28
TGTGCCAGCAGTTTATTGGGCCCCACAGATACGCAGTATTTT
CASSLLGPTDTQYF
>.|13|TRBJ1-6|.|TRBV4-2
TGTGCCAGCAGCAGCGTAGATAATTCACCCCTCCACTTT
CASSSVDNSPLHF
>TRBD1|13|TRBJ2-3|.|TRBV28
TGTGCCAGCGGGACAGGGGCATTAGATACGCAGTATTTT
CASGTGALDTQYF
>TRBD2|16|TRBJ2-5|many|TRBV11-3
TGTGCCAGCAGCTTTTCTAGCGGGGATAGTCAAGAGACCCAGTACTTC
CASSFSSGDSQETQYF
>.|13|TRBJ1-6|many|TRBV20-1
TGCAGTGCTAGACGGGGACTCGACTCACCCCTCCACTTT
CSARRGLDSPLHF